The next 10 T cell receptor beta chains were all read from a single sample in a study of cytomegalovirus exposure and HLA in healthy donors. Researchers ran the PCR with 60 Vbeta and 13 Jbeta primers. Profiled with immunoSEQ multiplex PCR; TCRdb holds only in-frame clones, not every one. The data show tens of thousands of clones, around 68% seen once. The sequenced sample consisted of PBMCs. The receptors derive from a woman aged 25 to 39 in good health and CMV-seronegative.

The CDR3 loop is CASSIAGLAYNEQFF. The DNA of the CDR3 is TGTGCCAGTAGTATAGCCGGACTAGCGTACAATGAGCAGTTCTTC. The chain uses TRBV19 and TRBJ2-1; 9 nucleotides match TRBD2. V dropped 1 base and J dropped 4; count of bases not matched to a gene: 2. The CDR3 is made up of 15 amino acids. Per the germline V gene, CDR1 is LNHDA and CDR2 is SQIVND (reference sequence).

V is TRBV6-5 and J is TRBJ2-5; D perhaps matches TRBD1 (5 bases). The V gene lost 7 bases and the J gene lost 5 bases, with 17 bases spanning the gap. Per the germline V gene, CDR1 is MNHEY and CDR2 is SVGAGI. The CDR3 covers 14 residues. DNA for the CDR3: TGTGCCAGCACCGCAGACCAGGGTCGGGAGACCCAGTACTTC. Residues: CASTADQGRETQYF.

The V and J genes are TRBV6-4 and TRBJ1-2, with a possible D match to TRBD1 (5 bases). Germline CDR1 is MRHNA and CDR2 is SNTAGT. The CDR3 is made up of 11 amino acids. V gave up 5 bases and J gave up 5 bases, with 6 bases separating them. The CDR3 here is CASSSGYGYTF. DNA for the CDR3: TGTGCCAGCAGTTCAGGGTATGGCTACACCTTC.

This clone occurred a few times. This chain joins TRBV25-1 and TRBJ1-1, with D possibly matching TRBD1 (5 bases). V dropped 6 bases and J dropped 0 bases, with 11 bases sitting between them. This CDR3 has 14 residues. The germline V gene encodes CDR1 MGHDK and CDR2 SYGVNS. CDR3 in amino acids: CASSEGQVNTEAFF. The CDR3, as DNA: TGTGCCAGCAGCGAAGGACAAGTGAACACTGAAGCTTTCTTT.

This chain links TRBV6-1 with TRBJ2-7, with 9 bases fitting TRBD1. In germline, CDR1 is MNHNS, CDR2 SASEGT. The CDR3 spans 15 residues. The V gene end was trimmed by 4 bases and the J gene end by 3 bases; junction bases not matched to a gene: 7. CDR3 region: CASSVAGTGIYEQYF. CDR3 nucleotide sequence: TGTGCCAGCAGTGTGGCCGGGACAGGGATCTACGAGCAGTACTTC.

This rearrangement joins TRBV27 to TRBJ2-7, with D perhaps TRBD2 (6 bases). V lost 6 bases, J lost 6 bases, and 18 bases lay in between. The CDR3 spans 14 residues. From germline, CDR1 is MNHEY and CDR2 SMNVEV (reference sequence). The CDR3 coding sequence is TGTGCCAGCAGACGCGGGACTCCGAGGGGCGAGCAGTACTTC. It yields the protein CASRRGTPRGEQYF.

Written as DNA, the CDR3 is TGTGCCTGGAGATATACAGGGGCGGCTGGCTACACCTTC. The encoded protein is CAWRYTGAAGYTF. The chain has TRBV30 and TRBJ1-2, with TRBD1 matching over 7 bases. Germline loops: CDR1 GTSNPN, CDR2 SVGIG (reference sequence). Losses at the gene ends were 3 bases for V and 7 bases for J; bases not matched to a gene: 8. The CDR3 extends over 13 amino acids.

This chain connects TRBV5-8 to TRBJ1-3; no clear D. Germline values: CDR1 SGHTS, CDR2 YDEGEE. This CDR3 has 16 amino acids. Trimming removed 0 bases at V and 0 bases at J, with 10 bases between. CDR3 nucleotides: TGTGCCAGCAGCTTGGCCGTACTTCGCTCTGGAAACACCATATATTTT. Protein sequence: CASSLAVLRSGNTIYF. The full variable domain, its missing parts supplied by reference TRBV5-8 and TRBJ1-3, is EAGVTQSPTHLIKTRGQQATLRCSPISGHTSVYWYQQALGLGLQFLLWYDEGEERNRGNFPPRFSGRQFPNYSSELNVNALELEDSALYLCASSLAVLRSGNTIYFGEGSWLTVV.

In regard to this clone: Different DNA sequences within this sample yield the same CDR3. DNA of the CDR3: TGTGCCAGCTCGCCGGGGCAGGGGAATCAGCCCCAGCATTTT. Protein product: CASSPGQGNQPQHF. The rearrangement links TRBV18 to TRBJ1-5, with a possible D match to TRBD1 (6 bases). The CDR3 sequence is 14 residues long. Trimming removed 6 bases from V and 4 bases from J, with 13 bases in between. Germline CDR1 is KGHSH and CDR2 is LQKENI.

The chain joins TRBV9 to TRBJ1-1, with D unclear. The CDR3 loop spans 16 amino acids. In germline, CDR1 is SGDLS, CDR2 YYNGEE. V lost 3 bases, J lost 1 base, and 16 bases lay in between. The CDR3 DNA follows: TGTGCCAGCAGCGATCCCTGGGCTCGGGAGAACACTGAAGCTTTCTTT. This codes for CASSDPWARENTEAFF. Variable domain in full (rest from reference TRBV9 and TRBJ1-1): DSGVTQTPKHLITATGQRVTLRCSPRSGDLSVYWYQQSLDQGLQFLIQYYNGEERAKGNILERFSAQQFPDLHSELNLSSLELGDSALYFCASSDPWARENTEAFFGQGTRLTVV.